The present entry profiles one TCR beta chain with its context. Stated time point: newly diagnosed GD, antithyroid drugs for less than 3 months. Making the TCR library involved RNA that had been extracted from PBMCs. The data derive from a study of regulatory T cells in long-lasting Graves disease. In building TCR beta libraries, iRepertoire HTBI primers were used together with Arm-PCR of CDR3 regions. One entry per CDR3 protein results from TCRdb running MiXCR on the multiplex PCR reads. The data contain approximately 490,000 distinct CDR3 sequences, around 15% of them singletons. These same data were also listed under a study on T cells in Graves' hyperthyroidism and ophthalmopathy.

This receptor was taken from a man aged 40-49 years with Graves disease. The specimen was peripheral blood mononuclear cells (PBMCs), collected at new diagnosis, from a patient treated with antithyroid drugs.

CDR3 sequence: CASSKTSGRHNEQFF. The DNA of the CDR3 is TGTGCCAGCAGTAAAACTAGCGGGAGACACAATGAGCAGTTCTTC. The chain uses TRBV2 and TRBJ2-1; 11 bases match TRBD2. Germline CDR1 is SNHLY and CDR2 is FYNNEI. This CDR3 is 15 amino acids long. Trimming at V came to 5 bases and at J to 5 bases, leaving 5 bases not matched to a gene.